The clone carrying this T cell receptor beta chain was observed a single time. Its antigen is as yet unknown. The entry originates in a study of identical twins. Study-wide results and limits: Invariant populations such as MAIT and iNKT cells could partly muddle zero-insertion analyses.

This CDR3 region has 16 residues. V dropped 5 bases and J dropped 4; count of bases not matched to a gene: 6. Germline V CDR1 and CDR2: SNHLY, FYNNEI. TCRdb ran MiXCR on the 5' RACE reads and lists one entry per CDR3 protein. The sample has roughly 1,500,000 distinct CDR3 sequences; more than 30% are singletons. The clonotype originates from a newborn girl in good health. The sample was cord blood. The chain combines TRBV2 with TRBJ2-3; TRBD2 aligns across 13 bases. The CDR3, as DNA: TGTGCCAGCAGTAGTTATGGACTAGCGGGAGCAGATACGCAGTATTTT. It is translated as CASSSYGLAGADTQYF.